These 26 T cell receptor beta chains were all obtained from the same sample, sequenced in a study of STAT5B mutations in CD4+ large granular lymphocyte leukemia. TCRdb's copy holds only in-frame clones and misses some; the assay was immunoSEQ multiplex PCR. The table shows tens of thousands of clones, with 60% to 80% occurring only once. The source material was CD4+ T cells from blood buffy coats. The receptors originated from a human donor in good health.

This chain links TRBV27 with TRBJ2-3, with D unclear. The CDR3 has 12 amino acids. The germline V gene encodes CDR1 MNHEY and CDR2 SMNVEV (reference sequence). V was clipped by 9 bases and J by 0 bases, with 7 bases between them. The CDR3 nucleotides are TGTGCCAGTGCCTACAGCACAGATACGCAGTATTTT. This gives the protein CASAYSTDTQYF.

The CDR3 sequence: CASSRSRVYPVGEAFF. The CDR3 nucleotides read TGTGCCAGCAGCAGGTCTAGGGTCTATCCCGTTGGTGAAGCTTTCTTT. The chain carries TRBV7-8 and TRBJ1-1; D call uncertain. Germline-derived CDR1 and CDR2 are SGHVS and FQNEAQ. The length of the CDR3 is 16 residues. V was trimmed by 5 bases and J by 7 bases, leaving 23 bases between them.

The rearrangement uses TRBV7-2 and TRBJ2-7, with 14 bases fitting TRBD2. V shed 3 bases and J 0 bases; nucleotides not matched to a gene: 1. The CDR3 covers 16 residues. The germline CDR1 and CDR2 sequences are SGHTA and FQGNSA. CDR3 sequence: CASSLTSGGASYEQYF. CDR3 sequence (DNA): TGTGCCAGCAGCTTGACTAGCGGGGGGGCCTCCTACGAGCAGTACTTC.

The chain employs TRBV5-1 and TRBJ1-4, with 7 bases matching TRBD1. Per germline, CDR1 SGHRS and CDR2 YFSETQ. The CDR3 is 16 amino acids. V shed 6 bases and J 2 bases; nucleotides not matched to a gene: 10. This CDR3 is CASTATGTLTNEKLFF. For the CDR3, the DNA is TGCGCCAGCACCGCGACAGGGACGTTGACTAATGAAAAACTGTTTTTT.

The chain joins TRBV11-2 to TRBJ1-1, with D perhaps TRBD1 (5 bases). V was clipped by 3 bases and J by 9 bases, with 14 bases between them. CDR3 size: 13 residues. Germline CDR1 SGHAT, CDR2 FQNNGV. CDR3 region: CASSFAGERKAFF. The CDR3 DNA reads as TGTGCCAGCAGCTTTGCGGGGGAAAGGAAAGCTTTCTTT.

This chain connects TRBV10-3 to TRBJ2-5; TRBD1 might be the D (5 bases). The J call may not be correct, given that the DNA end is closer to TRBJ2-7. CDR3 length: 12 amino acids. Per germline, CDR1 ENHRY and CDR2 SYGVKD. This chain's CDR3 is CAISKTGYEQYF. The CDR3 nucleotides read TGTGCCATCAGTAAAACAGGCTACGAGCAGTACTTC.

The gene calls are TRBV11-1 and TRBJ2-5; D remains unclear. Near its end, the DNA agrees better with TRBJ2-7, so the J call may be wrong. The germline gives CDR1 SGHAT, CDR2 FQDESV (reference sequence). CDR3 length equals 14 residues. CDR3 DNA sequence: TGTGCCAGCACCGAGACATTAACCTCCTACGAGCAGTACTTC. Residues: CASTETLTSYEQYF.

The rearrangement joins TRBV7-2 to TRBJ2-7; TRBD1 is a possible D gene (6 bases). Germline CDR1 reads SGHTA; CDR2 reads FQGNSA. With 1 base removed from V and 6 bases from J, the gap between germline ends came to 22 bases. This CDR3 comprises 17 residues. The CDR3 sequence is CASSLGASGVRLREQYF. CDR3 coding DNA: TGTGCCAGCAGCTTAGGAGCGTCAGGGGTCCGTTTGCGCGAGCAGTACTTC. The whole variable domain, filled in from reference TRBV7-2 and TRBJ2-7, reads GAGVSQSPSNKVTEKGKDVELRCDPISGHTALYWYRQSLGQGLEFLIYFQGNSAPDKSGLPSDRFSAERTGGSVSTLTIQRTQQEDSAVYLCASSLGASGVRLREQYFGPGTRLTVT.

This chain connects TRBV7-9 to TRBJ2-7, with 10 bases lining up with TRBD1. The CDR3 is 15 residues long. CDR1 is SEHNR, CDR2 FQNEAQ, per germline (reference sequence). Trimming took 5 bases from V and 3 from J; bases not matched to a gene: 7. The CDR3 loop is CASSQDRGNLYEQYF. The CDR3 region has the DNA TGTGCCAGCAGCCAGGACAGGGGGAATCTCTACGAGCAGTACTTC.

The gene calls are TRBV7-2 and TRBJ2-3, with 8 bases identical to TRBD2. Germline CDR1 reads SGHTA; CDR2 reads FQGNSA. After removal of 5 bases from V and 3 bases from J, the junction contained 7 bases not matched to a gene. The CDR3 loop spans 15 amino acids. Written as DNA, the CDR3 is TGTGCCAGCAGCGCGGGGGGCCGTGCGACAGATACGCAGTATTTT. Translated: CASSAGGRATDTQYF.

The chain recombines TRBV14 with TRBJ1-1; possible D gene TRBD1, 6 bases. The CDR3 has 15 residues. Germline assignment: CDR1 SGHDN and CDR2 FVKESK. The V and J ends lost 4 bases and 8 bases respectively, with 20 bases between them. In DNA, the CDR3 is TGTGCCAGCAGCCCCAGGGGTCGAGCCTCCTTGGAAGCTTTCTTT. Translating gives CASSPRGRASLEAFF.

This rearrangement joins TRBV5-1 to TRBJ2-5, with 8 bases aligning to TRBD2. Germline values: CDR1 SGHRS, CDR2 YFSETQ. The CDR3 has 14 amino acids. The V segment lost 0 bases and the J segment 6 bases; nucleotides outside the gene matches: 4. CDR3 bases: TGCGCCAGCAGCTTGGCGGGGGGGCCGAAGACCCAGTACTTC. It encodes CASSLAGGPKTQYF.

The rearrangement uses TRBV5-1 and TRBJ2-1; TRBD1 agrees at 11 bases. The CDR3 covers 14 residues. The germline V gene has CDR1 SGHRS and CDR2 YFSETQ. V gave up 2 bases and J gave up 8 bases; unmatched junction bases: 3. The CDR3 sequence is CASSFGQGAYEQFF. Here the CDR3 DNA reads TGCGCCAGCAGCTTTGGACAGGGGGCCTATGAGCAGTTCTTC.

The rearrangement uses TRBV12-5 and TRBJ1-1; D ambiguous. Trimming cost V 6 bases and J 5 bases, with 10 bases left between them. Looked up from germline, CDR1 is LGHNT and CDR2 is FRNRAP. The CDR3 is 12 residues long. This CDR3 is CASGRGSTEAFF. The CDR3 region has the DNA TGTGCTAGTGGCCGAGGGAGTACTGAAGCTTTCTTT.

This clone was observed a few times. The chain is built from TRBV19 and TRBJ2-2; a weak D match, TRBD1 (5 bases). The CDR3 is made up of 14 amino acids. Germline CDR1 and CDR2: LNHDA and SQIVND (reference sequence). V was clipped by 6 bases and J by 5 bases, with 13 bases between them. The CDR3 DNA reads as TGTGCCAGTAGCCAAGCCAGGGAAACCGGGGAGCTGTTTTTT. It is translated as CASSQARETGELFF.

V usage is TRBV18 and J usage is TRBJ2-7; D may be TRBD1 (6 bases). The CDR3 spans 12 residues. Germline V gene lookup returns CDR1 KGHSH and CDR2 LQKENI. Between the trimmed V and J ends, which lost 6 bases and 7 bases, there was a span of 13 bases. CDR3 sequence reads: CASSSTGNEQYF. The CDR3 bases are TGTGCCAGCTCGTCCACAGGGAATGAGCAGTACTTC.

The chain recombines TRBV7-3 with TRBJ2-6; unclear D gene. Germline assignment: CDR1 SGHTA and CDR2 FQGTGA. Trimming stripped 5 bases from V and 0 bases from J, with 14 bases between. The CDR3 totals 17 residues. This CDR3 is CASSPYPPGSGANVLTF. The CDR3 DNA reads TGTGCCAGCAGCCCCTACCCACCGGGCTCTGGGGCCAACGTCCTGACTTTC. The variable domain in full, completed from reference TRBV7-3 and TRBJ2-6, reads GAGVSQTPSNKVTEKGKYVELRCDPISGHTALYWYRQSLGQGPEFLIYFQGTGAADDSGLPNDRFFAVRPEGSVSTLKIQRTERGDSAVYLCASSPYPPGSGANVLTFGAGSRLTVL.

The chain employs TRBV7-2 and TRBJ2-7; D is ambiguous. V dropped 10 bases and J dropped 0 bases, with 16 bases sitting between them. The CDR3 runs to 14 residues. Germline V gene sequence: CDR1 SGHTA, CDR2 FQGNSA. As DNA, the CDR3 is TGTGCCACCTCAGCTTCCCGCCTCTCCTACGAGCAGTACTTC. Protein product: CATSASRLSYEQYF.

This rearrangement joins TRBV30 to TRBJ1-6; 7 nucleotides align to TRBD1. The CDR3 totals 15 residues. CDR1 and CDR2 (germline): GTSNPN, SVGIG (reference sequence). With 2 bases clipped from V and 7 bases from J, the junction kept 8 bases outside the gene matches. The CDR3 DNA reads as TGTGCCTGGAGTCTCGGGACAGTGGAAAATTCACCCCTCCACTTT. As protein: CAWSLGTVENSPLHF. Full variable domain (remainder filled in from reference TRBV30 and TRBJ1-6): SQTIHQWPATLVQPVGSPLSLECTVEGTSNPNLYWYRQAAGRGLQLLFYSVGIGQISSEVPQNLSASRPQDRQFILSSKKLLLSDSGFYLCAWSLGTVENSPLHFGNGTRLTVT.

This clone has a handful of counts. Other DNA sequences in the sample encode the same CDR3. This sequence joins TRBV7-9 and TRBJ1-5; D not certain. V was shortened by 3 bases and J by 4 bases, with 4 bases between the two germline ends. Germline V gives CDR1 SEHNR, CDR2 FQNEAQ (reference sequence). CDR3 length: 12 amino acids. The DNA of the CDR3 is TGTGCCAGCAGCTTGGATAATCAGCCCCAGCATTTT. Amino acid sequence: CASSLDNQPQHF.

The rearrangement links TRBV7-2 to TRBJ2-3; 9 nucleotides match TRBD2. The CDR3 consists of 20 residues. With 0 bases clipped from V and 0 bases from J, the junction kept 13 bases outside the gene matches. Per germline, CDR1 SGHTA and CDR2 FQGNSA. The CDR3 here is CASSLAFGFSGGASTDTQYF. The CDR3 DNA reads TGTGCCAGCAGCTTAGCCTTCGGGTTTAGCGGGGGAGCTAGCACAGATACGCAGTATTTT. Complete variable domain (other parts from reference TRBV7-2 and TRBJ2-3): GAGVSQSPSNKVTEKGKDVELRCDPISGHTALYWYRQSLGQGLEFLIYFQGNSAPDKSGLPSDRFSAERTGGSVSTLTIQRTQQEDSAVYLCASSLAFGFSGGASTDTQYFGPGTRLTVL.

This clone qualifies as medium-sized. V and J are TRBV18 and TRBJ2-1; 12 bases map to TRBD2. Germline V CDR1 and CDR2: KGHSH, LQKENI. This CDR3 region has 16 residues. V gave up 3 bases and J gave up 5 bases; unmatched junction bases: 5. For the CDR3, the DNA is TGTGCCAGCTCACCGACCCTAGCGGGGGGGAACAATGAGCAGTTCTTC. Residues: CASSPTLAGGNNEQFF.

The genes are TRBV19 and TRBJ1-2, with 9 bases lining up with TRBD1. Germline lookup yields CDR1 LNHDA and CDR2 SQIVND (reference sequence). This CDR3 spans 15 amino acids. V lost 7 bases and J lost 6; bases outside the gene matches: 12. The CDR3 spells CASTGPGTGRNGYTF. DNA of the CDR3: TGTGCCAGTACCGGACCTGGGACAGGGAGGAATGGCTACACCTTC.

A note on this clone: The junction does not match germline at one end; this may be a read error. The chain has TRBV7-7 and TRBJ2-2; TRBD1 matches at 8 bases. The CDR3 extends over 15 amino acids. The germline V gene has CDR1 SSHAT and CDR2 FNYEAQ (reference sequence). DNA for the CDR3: TGTGCTAGCAGCTCAGGAGCAGGGGGCCACGGGGAGCTGTTTTTT. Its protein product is CASSSGAGGHGELFF.

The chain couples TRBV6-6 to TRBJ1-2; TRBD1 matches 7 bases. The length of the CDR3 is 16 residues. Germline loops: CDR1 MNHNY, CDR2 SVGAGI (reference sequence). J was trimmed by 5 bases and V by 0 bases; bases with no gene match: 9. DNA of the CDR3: TGTGCCAGCAGTTACTCGGACGACAGGGAGCGATATGGCTACACCTTC. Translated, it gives CASSYSDDRERYGYTF.

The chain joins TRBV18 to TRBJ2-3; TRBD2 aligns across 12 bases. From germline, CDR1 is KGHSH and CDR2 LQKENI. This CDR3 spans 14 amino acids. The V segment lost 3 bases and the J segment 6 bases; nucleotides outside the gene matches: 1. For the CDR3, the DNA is TGTGCCAGCTCACCCGGACTAGCGGGGGATACGCAGTATTTT. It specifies CASSPGLAGDTQYF.